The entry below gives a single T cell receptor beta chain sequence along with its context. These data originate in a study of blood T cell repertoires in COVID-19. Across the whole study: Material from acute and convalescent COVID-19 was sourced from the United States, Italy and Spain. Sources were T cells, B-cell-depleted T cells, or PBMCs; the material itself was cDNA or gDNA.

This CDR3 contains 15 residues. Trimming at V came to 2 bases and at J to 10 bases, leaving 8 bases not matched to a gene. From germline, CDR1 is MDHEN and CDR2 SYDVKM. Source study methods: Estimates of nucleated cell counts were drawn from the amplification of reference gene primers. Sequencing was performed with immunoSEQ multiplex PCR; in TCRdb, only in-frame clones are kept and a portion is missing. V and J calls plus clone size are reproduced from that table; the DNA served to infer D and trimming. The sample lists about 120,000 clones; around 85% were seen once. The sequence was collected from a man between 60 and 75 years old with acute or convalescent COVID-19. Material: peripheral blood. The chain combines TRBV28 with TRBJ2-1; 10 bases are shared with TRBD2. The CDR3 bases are TGTGCCAGCAGTTTACCCAGTAGCGGGAGGCACGAGCAGTTCTTC. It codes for CASSLPSSGRHEQFF.